The 29 T cell receptor beta chains below all came from one sample that was sequenced in a study of beta chain features in type 1 diabetes. Reverse transcription of all isolated RNA meant that expressed TCRB transcripts were sequenced. Measured with immunoSEQ multiplex PCR; TCRdb has only the in-frame clones, and not every one. The sample holds more than 300,000 clones, 7% to 9% seen once. The sample consisted of central memory CD4+ T cells from blood. Receptors were obtained from a woman aged 18-30 years in good health.

This clone was counted at least ten times. V and J are TRBV4-3 and TRBJ2-3; possible D gene TRBD1, 6 bases. This CDR3 region has 16 residues. The germline gives CDR1 LGHNA, CDR2 YSLEER. Trimming cost V 0 bases and J 1 base, with 11 bases left between them. This chain's CDR3 is CASSQDQTGRTDTQYF. CDR3 nucleotide sequence: TGCGCCAGCAGCCAAGACCAGACAGGTCGCACAGATACGCAGTATTTT.

V gene TRBV4-2 combines with J gene TRBJ2-2; no clear D. This CDR3 is 15 amino acids long. Trimming took 0 bases from V and 2 from J, leaving 7 bases between them. In germline, CDR1 is LGHNA, CDR2 YNFKEQ. CDR3 nucleotides: TGTGCCAGCAGCCAAGATCTGCGAAACACCGGGGAGCTGTTTTTT. Its protein product is CASSQDLRNTGELFF.

This clone showed up just a few times. The rearrangement uses TRBV5-1 and TRBJ2-3, with TRBD2 matching 7 bases. The CDR3 consists of 14 residues. V dropped 1 base and J dropped 5; count of bases not matched to a gene: 4. Germline values: CDR1 SGHRS, CDR2 YFSETQ. CDR3 loop: CASSLREVRDTQYF. The CDR3 DNA reads as TGCGCCAGCAGCTTGCGGGAGGTCCGAGATACGCAGTATTTT.

The rearrangement links TRBV10-3 to TRBJ2-2; D is ambiguous. V lost 4 bases to trimming and J lost 6 bases, with 15 bases between them. Germline CDR1 and CDR2: ENHRY and SYGVKD. This CDR3 has 15 amino acids. The CDR3 DNA reads TGTGCCATCAGTGGGGCCCTGACACGGGCCGGGGAGCTGTTTTTT. Its translation: CAISGALTRAGELFF.

There are a few counts of this clone. The chain uses TRBV16 and TRBJ1-2, with D possibly being TRBD1 (5 bases). Germline assignment: CDR1 KGHSY and CDR2 FQNENV. The V end was cut by 2 bases, the J end by 3 bases, with 10 bases between. The CDR3 contains 14 residues. CDR3 loop: CASSQIGVDYGYTF. The CDR3 region has the DNA TGTGCCAGCAGCCAAATAGGGGTTGACTATGGCTACACCTTC.

In the case of this clone: Given a much more abundant clone one base away, this may be a read error. The V call is TRBV5-6, the J call TRBJ1-1; 9 bases align to TRBD1. This CDR3 is built from 14 residues. Per germline, CDR1 SGHDT and CDR2 YYEEEE. The junction had 2 bases not matched to a gene; V was cut back by 4 bases and J by 1 base. CDR3: CASSPGQGNTEAFF. The DNA of the CDR3 is TGTGCCAGCAGCCCGGGACAGGGGAACACTGAAGCTTTCTTT. The complete variable domain, with remaining parts taken from reference TRBV5-6 and TRBJ1-1, reads DAGVTQSPTHLIKTRGQQVTLRCSPKSGHDTVSWYQQALGQGPQFIFQYYEEEERQRGNFPDRFSGHQFPNYSSELNVNALLLGDSALYLCASSPGQGNTEAFFGQGTRLTVV.

The gene calls are TRBV2 and TRBJ2-7; D assignment may be TRBD1 or TRBD2 (5 bases each). From germline, CDR1 is SNHLY and CDR2 FYNNEI. The V and J ends lost 6 bases and 5 bases respectively, with 17 bases between them. This CDR3 is 14 amino acids long. CDR3 in DNA: TGTGCCAGCAGCGGGGACGGGTTTTGGAACGAGCAGTACTTC. Translated: CASSGDGFWNEQYF.

A few counts support this clone. The chain combines TRBV11-1 with TRBJ2-3; D is possibly TRBD2 (6 bases). V dropped 1 base and J dropped 2 bases, with 13 bases sitting between them. Germline-derived CDR1 and CDR2 are SGHAT and FQDESV (reference sequence). The CDR3 runs 16 residues. The CDR3 loop reads CASSLGGASNTDTQYF. Written as DNA, the CDR3 is TGTGCCAGCAGCTTAGGCGGGGCCAGCAACACAGATACGCAGTATTTT.

The chain recombines TRBV7-3 with TRBJ2-1; 8 positions match TRBD2. V lost 5 bases and J lost 3; bases outside the gene matches: 9. This CDR3 spans 16 amino acids. The germline gives CDR1 SGHTA, CDR2 FQGTGA. The CDR3 DNA reads as TGTGCCAGCAGCAAAAGTGGGCTAGCGGGCTACAATGAGCAGTTCTTC. Its translation is CASSKSGLAGYNEQFF.

The genes are TRBV11-2 and TRBJ2-7; the D is unclear. V was trimmed by 2 bases and J by 6 bases, leaving 8 bases between them. The CDR3 loop spans 12 amino acids. Germline CDR1 SGHAT, CDR2 FQNNGV. CDR3 DNA: TGTGCCAGCAGCTTAATAGAGGTCGAGCAGTACTTC. Residues: CASSLIEVEQYF.

As regards this clone: The junction departs from the called germline gene at one end, perhaps through a read error. The chain links TRBV6-6 to TRBJ1-3; D unresolved. CDR1 MNHNY and CDR2 SVGAGI come from the germline V gene (reference sequence). The CDR3 consists of 15 residues. The CDR3 DNA reads TGTGCCATCAGTGAGTCTTTAGCATCTGGAAACACCATATATTTT. This gives the protein CAISESLASGNTIYF.

Details on this clone: The identical CDR3 is also encoded by other nucleotide sequences in the sample. V gene TRBV5-1 combines with J gene TRBJ2-1; the match to TRBD1 covers 8 bases. Germline V gene data show CDR1 as SGHRS and CDR2 as YFSETQ. With V trimmed by 4 bases and J by 4 bases, 4 bases remained unmatched. This CDR3 is 14 amino acids long. The CDR3 DNA sequence: TGCGCCAGCAGCCCCGGACAGGGTTACAATGAGCAGTTCTTC. It codes for CASSPGQGYNEQFF.

The sample holds many counts of this clone. The identical CDR3 is also encoded by other nucleotide sequences in the sample. The chain uses TRBV18 and TRBJ2-3, with D possibly matching TRBD1 (5 bases). CDR1 KGHSH and CDR2 LQKENI come from the germline V gene. Deletions cut 5 bases from V and 2 bases from J, with 11 bases between. The CDR3 has 14 amino acids. The CDR3 DNA reads TGTGCCAGCTCATCCAGACAGTCCACAGATACGCAGTATTTT. The encoded protein is CASSSRQSTDTQYF.

The J gene is TRBJ2-7, the V gene TRBV18, with 8 bases fitting TRBD2. V was clipped by 4 bases and J by 3 bases; unmatched bases: 2. Germline CDR1 and CDR2: KGHSH and LQKENI. The CDR3 contains 13 residues. CDR3 protein: CASSLAGNYEQYF. The CDR3 region has the DNA TGTGCCAGCTCACTAGCGGGAAACTACGAGCAGTACTTC.

V and J are TRBV7-8 and TRBJ1-4; no reliable D call. Germline CDR1 is SGHVS and CDR2 is FQNEAQ. This CDR3 is built from 16 residues. With 3 bases removed from V and 5 bases from J, the gap between germline ends came to 16 bases. Here the CDR3 DNA reads TGTGCCAGCAGCTTTGGAATGGACCGTCGAAATGAAAAACTGTTTTTT. Encoded protein: CASSFGMDRRNEKLFF. The whole variable domain, filled in from reference TRBV7-8 and TRBJ1-4, reads GAGVSQSPRYKVAKRGQDVALRCDPISGHVSLFWYQQALGQGPEFLTYFQNEAQLDKSGLPSDRFFAERPEGSVSTLKIQRTQQEDSAVYLCASSFGMDRRNEKLFFGSGTQLSVL.

V is TRBV4-2 and J is TRBJ1-6; 10 bases line up with TRBD1. The germline V gene encodes CDR1 LGHNA and CDR2 YNFKEQ. CDR3 size: 16 residues. Trimming cost V 7 bases and J 4 bases; bases outside gene matches: 7. The CDR3 protein is CASKVGQGEYNSPLHF. The CDR3 DNA reads as TGTGCCAGCAAAGTTGGACAGGGGGAATATAATTCACCCCTCCACTTT.

The rearrangement links TRBV7-2 to TRBJ1-1; D not resolved. The CDR3 is 13 residues long. Germline CDR1 SGHTA, CDR2 FQGNSA. Trimming cost V 3 bases and J 3 bases, with 8 bases left between them. The CDR3 DNA reads TGTGCCAGCAGCTTTATGGCTGACACTGAAGCTTTCTTT. Its translation is CASSFMADTEAFF.

This clone was counted between two and nine times. The chain carries TRBV5-1 and TRBJ1-2, with D maybe TRBD1 (6 bases). CDR1 and CDR2 from the germline V gene are SGHRS and YFSETQ. V was shortened by 8 bases and J by 6 bases, with 17 bases between the two germline ends. The CDR3 extends over 13 amino acids. CDR3 sequence reads: CASSNRDMDGYTF. CDR3 DNA sequence: TGCGCCAGTAGTAACCGGGACATGGATGGCTACACCTTC.

This clone has just a few counts. This chain connects TRBV4-2 to TRBJ2-1; D not resolved. The CDR3 runs 15 residues. Trimming removed 4 bases at V and 2 bases at J, with 12 bases between. Germline V CDR1 and CDR2: LGHNA, YNFKEQ. The CDR3 loop is CASSLETGTYNEQFF. The CDR3 coding sequence is TGTGCCAGCAGCCTAGAGACGGGTACCTACAATGAGCAGTTCTTC.

The table lists this clone with many counts. The chain employs TRBV19 and TRBJ1-5, with 10 bases aligning to TRBD1. Germline V gene lookup returns CDR1 LNHDA and CDR2 SQIVND (reference sequence). V dropped 7 bases and J dropped 7; count of bases not matched to a gene: 7. This CDR3 spans 14 amino acids. The CDR3, as DNA: TGTGCCAGTAATGGACAGGGGGTCAGGCAGCCCCAGCATTTT. Translated, it gives CASNGQGVRQPQHF.

The chain uses TRBV15 and TRBJ2-5; TRBD2 aligns across 7 bases. The CDR3 runs to 17 residues. Looked up from germline, CDR1 is LNHNV and CDR2 is YYDKDF (reference sequence). With V trimmed by 8 bases and J by 0 bases, 15 bases remained unmatched. CDR3 amino acids: CATETDRASGYQETQYF. For the CDR3, the DNA is TGTGCCACCGAGACGGATAGGGCTAGCGGATACCAAGAGACCCAGTACTTC.

V usage is TRBV7-2 and J usage is TRBJ2-3; 7 nucleotides align to TRBD2. J gave up 5 bases and V 3 bases, and 8 bases lay outside the gene matches. Germline loops: CDR1 SGHTA, CDR2 FQGNSA. CDR3 size: 15 residues. The CDR3 DNA reads TGTGCCAGCAGCTTCGGCGGGAGCGGAGGAGATACGCAGTATTTT. It is translated as CASSFGGSGGDTQYF.

The J gene is TRBJ2-3, the V gene TRBV9; 9 bases map to TRBD1. J was trimmed by 6 bases and V by 4 bases; bases with no gene match: 12. The CDR3 length is 16 residues. Germline V gene sequence: CDR1 SGDLS, CDR2 YYNGEE. DNA of the CDR3: TGTGCCAGCAGCCGGAACAGGGGGCAAGGCGCGGATACGCAGTATTTT. The encoded protein is CASSRNRGQGADTQYF.

This clone came up a few times. J is TRBJ2-2 and V is TRBV4-3; 8 bases are a match to TRBD2. V dropped 1 base and J dropped 8; count of bases not matched to a gene: 9. This CDR3 has 16 amino acids. Germline lookup yields CDR1 LGHNA and CDR2 YSLEER. The DNA for the CDR3 is TGCGCCAGCAGCCAAGTTGTTATAGCGGGAAATGGGGAGCTGTTTTTT. Its protein is CASSQVVIAGNGELFF.

This clone has a handful of counts. The chain carries TRBV28 and TRBJ1-1, with D tentatively TRBD1 (6 bases). V was trimmed by 9 bases and J by 5 bases, leaving 22 bases between them. CDR1 and CDR2 (germline): MDHEN, SYDVKM. CDR3 size: 15 residues. This CDR3 is CASRTAAVLGTEAFF. The CDR3 nucleotides read TGTGCCAGTCGGACAGCCGCGGTACTGGGGACTGAAGCTTTCTTT.

The J gene is TRBJ2-7, the V gene TRBV7-2; D may be TRBD1 (6 bases). The ends were cut back, 3 bases at V and 4 bases at J, with 16 bases in the middle. The CDR3 has 15 residues. CDR1 is SGHTA, CDR2 FQGNSA, per germline. The CDR3 coding sequence is TGTGCCAGCAGCTTCCAACAGGGTCTCGGGTACGAGCAGTACTTC. This encodes CASSFQQGLGYEQYF.

In this sample, this clone turned up many times. The chain has TRBV7-2 and TRBJ2-5; D remains ambiguous. V was shortened by 5 bases and J by 5 bases, with 12 bases between the two germline ends. CDR3 size: 13 residues. The germline V gene encodes CDR1 SGHTA and CDR2 FQGNSA. The CDR3 nucleotides are TGTGCCAGCAGCCCAGAACGGATGGAGACCCAGTACTTC. It translates to CASSPERMETQYF.

This clone was seen more than once but under ten times. The chain combines TRBV27 with TRBJ2-7; maybe TRBD2 (5 bases). CDR3 size: 14 residues. V was shortened by 3 bases and J by 7 bases, with 16 bases between the two germline ends. Germline-derived CDR1 and CDR2 are MNHEY and SMNVEV (reference sequence). The CDR3 DNA sequence: TGTGCCAGCAGTTTTAGCGAGCGGCCGGGGGAGCAGTACTTC. Residues: CASSFSERPGEQYF.

This clone was seen only a few times. The chain links TRBV5-4 to TRBJ2-2; D not certain. The germline V and J ends were trimmed by 4 bases and 4 bases, with 14 bases remaining between them. This CDR3 is built from 15 residues. Germline values: CDR1 SGHNT, CDR2 YYREEE (reference sequence). CDR3 in amino acids: CASSIDFLSTGELFF. CDR3 DNA: TGTGCCAGCAGCATTGACTTCCTAAGCACCGGGGAGCTGTTTTTT.